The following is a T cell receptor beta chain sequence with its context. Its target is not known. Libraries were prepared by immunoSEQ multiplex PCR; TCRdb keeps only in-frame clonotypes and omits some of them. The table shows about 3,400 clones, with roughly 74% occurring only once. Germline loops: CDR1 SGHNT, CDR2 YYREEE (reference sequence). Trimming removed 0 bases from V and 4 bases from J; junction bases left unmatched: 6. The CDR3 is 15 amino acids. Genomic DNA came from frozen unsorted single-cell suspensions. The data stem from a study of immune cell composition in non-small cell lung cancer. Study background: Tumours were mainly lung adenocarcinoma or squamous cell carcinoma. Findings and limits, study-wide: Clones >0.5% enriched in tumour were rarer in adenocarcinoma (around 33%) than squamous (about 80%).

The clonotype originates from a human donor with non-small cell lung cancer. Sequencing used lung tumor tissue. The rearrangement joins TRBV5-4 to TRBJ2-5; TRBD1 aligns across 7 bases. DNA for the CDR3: TGTGCCAGCAGCTTGGCCGAACAGGGGTTAGAGACCCAGTACTTC. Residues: CASSLAEQGLETQYF.